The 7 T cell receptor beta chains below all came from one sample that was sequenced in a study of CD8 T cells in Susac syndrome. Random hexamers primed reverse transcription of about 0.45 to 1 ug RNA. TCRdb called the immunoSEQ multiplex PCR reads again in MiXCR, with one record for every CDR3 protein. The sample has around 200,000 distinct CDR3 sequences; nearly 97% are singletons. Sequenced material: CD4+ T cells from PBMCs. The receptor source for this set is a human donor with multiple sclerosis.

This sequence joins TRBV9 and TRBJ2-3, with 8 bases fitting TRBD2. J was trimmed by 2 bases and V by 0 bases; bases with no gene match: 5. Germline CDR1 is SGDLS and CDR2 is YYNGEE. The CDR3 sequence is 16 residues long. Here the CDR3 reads CASSVASGGLTDTQYF. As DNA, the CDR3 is TGTGCCAGCAGCGTAGCCAGCGGGGGACTCACAGATACGCAGTATTTT.

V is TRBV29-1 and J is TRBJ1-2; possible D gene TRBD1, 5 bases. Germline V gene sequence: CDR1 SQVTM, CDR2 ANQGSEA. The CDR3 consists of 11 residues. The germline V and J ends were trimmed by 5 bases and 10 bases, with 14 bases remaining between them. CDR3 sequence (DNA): TGCAGCGTTAGCGGGGGTGGGAACTACACCTTC. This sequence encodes CSVSGGGNYTF.

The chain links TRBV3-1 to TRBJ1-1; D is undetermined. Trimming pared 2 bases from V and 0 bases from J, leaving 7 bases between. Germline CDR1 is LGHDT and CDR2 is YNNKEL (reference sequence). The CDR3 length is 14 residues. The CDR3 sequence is CASSQIDMNTEAFF. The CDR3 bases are TGTGCCAGCAGCCAAATTGATATGAACACTGAAGCTTTCTTT.

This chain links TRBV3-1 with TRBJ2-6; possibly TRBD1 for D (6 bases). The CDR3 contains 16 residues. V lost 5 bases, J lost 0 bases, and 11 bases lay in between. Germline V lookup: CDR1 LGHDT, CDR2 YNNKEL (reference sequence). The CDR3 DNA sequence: TGTGCCAGCAGCTCCCGGACAGTCTCTGGGGCCAACGTCCTGACTTTC. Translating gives CASSSRTVSGANVLTF.

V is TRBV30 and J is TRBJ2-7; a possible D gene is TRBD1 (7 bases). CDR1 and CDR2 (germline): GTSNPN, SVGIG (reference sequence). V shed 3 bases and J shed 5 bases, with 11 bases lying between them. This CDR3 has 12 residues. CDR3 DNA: TGTGCCTGGAGCCCAGGGGGGAACGAGCAGTACTTC. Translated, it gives CAWSPGGNEQYF.

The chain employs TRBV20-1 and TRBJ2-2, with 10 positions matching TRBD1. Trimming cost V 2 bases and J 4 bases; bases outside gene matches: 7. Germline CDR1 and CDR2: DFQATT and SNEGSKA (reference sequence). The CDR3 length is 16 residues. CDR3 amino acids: CSARYRDRGFTGELFF. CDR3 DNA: TGCAGTGCTAGATACAGGGACAGGGGCTTCACCGGGGAGCTGTTTTTT.

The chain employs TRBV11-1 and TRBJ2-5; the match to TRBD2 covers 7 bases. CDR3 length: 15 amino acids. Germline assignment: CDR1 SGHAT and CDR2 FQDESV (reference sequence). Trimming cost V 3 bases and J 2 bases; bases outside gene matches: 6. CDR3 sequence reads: CASSLGGGLQETQYF. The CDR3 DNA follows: TGTGCCAGCAGCTTGGGCGGGGGTCTACAAGAGACCCAGTACTTC.